This T cell receptor beta chain was sequenced in a study of radiotherapy plus CTLA-4 blockade in lung cancer. Study overall: Objective responses arose in approximately 17% of patients, and approximately 30% experienced disease control.

The V and J ends lost 3 bases and 9 bases respectively, with 13 bases between them. Germline assignment: CDR1 LNHDA and CDR2 SQIVND (reference sequence). The length of the CDR3 is 13 residues. Study results and limitations: In blood, early T cell clone dynamics reportedly predicted response best, together with interferon-beta. TCR clones of tumor origin grew in blood after radiotherapy plus ipilimumab.

On this clone itself: No antigen is known for it.

Only in-frame clones appear in the TCRdb table, and some are missing; sequencing was by immunoSEQ multiplex PCR. The sample shows roughly 90,000 clones, about 79% of them seen only once. CTLA-4 blockade with ipilimumab, together with focal radiation, was given to patients with chemo-refractory metastatic non-small-cell lung cancer. The V call is TRBV19, the J call TRBJ2-3; D might be TRBD2 (6 bases). The sequencing used peripheral blood, collected from a patient treated with radiotherapy plus ipilimumab. This clonotype was sampled from a human donor with non-small cell lung cancer who had a partial response to radiotherapy plus ipilimumab. Some clones in this sample may be carry-over from other donors' samples. The CDR3 region is CASSMRRERTQYF. In DNA, the CDR3 is TGTGCCAGTAGTATGCGACGGGAGAGGACGCAGTATTTT.